This TCR beta chain originates from a study of human T cells and chemical hapten exposure. Study-level background: Sensitization was performed using 2% DPC on a 2 cm by 2 cm upper inner arm skin site. Patients had diphenylcyclopropenone applied to the scalp weekly throughout the approximately 22-week study. Notes on the study in general: Counts of expanded TCRs (at PT1) showed a positive correlation with patch test score.

The study's library attached unique molecular identifiers to single cDNA molecules. TCRdb fed the RACE reads into MiXCR, producing one record per CDR3 protein. Here the sample spans under 90,000 distinct CDR3 sequences, 8% to 10% being singletons. The time point here: pre-sensitization, week 0. Treatment here: therapeutic diphenylcyclopropenone sensitization with weekly scalp DPC. The CDR3 consists of 14 residues. Trimming stripped 1 base from V and 2 bases from J, with 10 bases between. Germline V gives CDR1 SGHKS, CDR2 YYEKEE (reference sequence). A few counts support this clonotype. What it binds is unknown.

The chain recombines TRBV5-5 with TRBJ2-7; maybe TRBD1 (5 bases). This clonotype was obtained from a woman aged 35 to 49 with alopecia areata. Some clones in this sample may be carry-over from other donors' samples. Sequenced here: whole blood, sampled in connection with sensitization to the hapten diphenylcyclopropenone (DPC). CDR3 amino acids: CASSLPTGPYEQYF. The CDR3 DNA reads as TGTGCCAGCAGCTTGCCAACAGGACCCTACGAGCAGTACTTC.